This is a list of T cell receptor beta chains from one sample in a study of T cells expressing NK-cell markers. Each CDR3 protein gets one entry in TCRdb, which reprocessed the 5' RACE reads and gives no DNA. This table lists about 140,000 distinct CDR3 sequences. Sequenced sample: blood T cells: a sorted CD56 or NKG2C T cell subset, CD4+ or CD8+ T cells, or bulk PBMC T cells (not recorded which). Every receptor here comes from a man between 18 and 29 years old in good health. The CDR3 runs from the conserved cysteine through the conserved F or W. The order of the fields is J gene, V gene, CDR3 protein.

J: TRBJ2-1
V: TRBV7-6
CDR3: CASSRLAGQDNEQFF

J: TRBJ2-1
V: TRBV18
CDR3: CASSPRSDYNEQFF

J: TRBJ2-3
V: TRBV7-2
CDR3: CASSFTGSSSTDTQYF

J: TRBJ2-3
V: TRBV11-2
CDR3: CASSFGGTSGDLSTDTQYF

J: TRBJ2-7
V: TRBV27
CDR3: CASSLYRGGGYEQYF

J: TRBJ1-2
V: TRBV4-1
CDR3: CASTRLDRANYGYTF

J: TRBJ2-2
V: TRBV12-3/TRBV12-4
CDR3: CASSFDRTGELFF

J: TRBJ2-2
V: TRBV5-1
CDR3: CASSFEGPNTGELFF

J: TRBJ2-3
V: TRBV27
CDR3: CASTNRDAGTDTQYF

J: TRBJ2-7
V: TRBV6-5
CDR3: CASSSLQGYDEQYF

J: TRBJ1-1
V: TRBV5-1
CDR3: CASRDRGDTEAFF

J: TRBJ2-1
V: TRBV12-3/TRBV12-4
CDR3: CASGTRPYNEQFF

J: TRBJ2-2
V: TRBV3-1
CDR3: CASSLGDSHTGELFF

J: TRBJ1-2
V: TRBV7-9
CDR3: CASSPSSGEGYTF

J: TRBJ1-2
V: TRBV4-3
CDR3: CASSQDRDPYGYTF

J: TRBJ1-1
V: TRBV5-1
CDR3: CASSLFKEGTEAFF

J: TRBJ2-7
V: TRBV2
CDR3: CASGQNYEQYF

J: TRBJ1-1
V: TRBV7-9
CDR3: CASSMGQGDTEAFF